Listed below are T cell receptor beta chains from one sample, sequenced in a study of early T cells in non-severe SARS-CoV-2 infection. One entry per CDR3 protein, called by TCRdb with MiXCR from the 5' RACE reads. The top ten clones hold around 25% of a sample with about 28,000 distinct CDR3 sequences, roughly 5% of them seen once. Sequencing was performed on whole blood. The receptors were gathered from an adult who was a healthcare worker with PCR-confirmed SARS-CoV-2 infection or an uninfected control (not recorded which). Both conserved end residues are part of each CDR3. The order of the fields is clone size, D gene, J gene, V gene, CDR3 DNA, CDR3 protein. A D gene is named only where the DNA matches it firmly. Expanded clones get a size class; other rows say once, few or many, or leave the size out.

many TRBD1 TRBJ1-1 TRBV4-1 TGCGCCAGCAGCCAAAGGACAGGGGATGAAGCTTTCTTT CASSQRTGDEAFF
few . TRBJ2-7 TRBV18 TGTGCCAGCTCACCAAGGTCAGGATACTACGAGCAGTACTTC CASSPRSGYYEQYF
many . TRBJ2-1 TRBV11-1 TGTGCCAGCAGATTAGGGGGGGGCGAGCAGTTCTTC CASRLGGGEQFF
few . TRBJ2-7 TRBV18 TGTGCCAGCTCACCATTGGGGGGTGCGTACGAGCAGTACTTC CASSPLGGAYEQYF
few TRBD2 TRBJ2-5 TRBV5-4 TGTGCCAGCAGCCCCGGGGGGTTTGAGACCCAGTACTTC CASSPGGFETQYF
. . TRBJ2-5 TRBV18 TGTGCCAGCTCACCGCGATCCTACCAAGAGACCCAGTACTTC CASSPRSYQETQYF
many TRBD2 TRBJ2-1 TRBV20-1 TGCAGTGCTGCCCGAGCGGGGGGGCCGTGCAATGAGCAGTTCTTC CSAARAGGPCNEQFF
few TRBD2 TRBJ2-5 TRBV5-1 TGCGCCAGCAGCCCGGGGACTATCCAAGAGACCCAGTACTTC CASSPGTIQETQYF
. . TRBJ2-3 TRBV5-1 TGCGCCAGCAGCTCCGATACAGGGCTCGTCACAGATACGCAGTATTTT CASSSDTGLVTDTQYF
many . TRBJ2-3 TRBV5-1 TGCGCCAGCAGCAGGGTCCCCACTCAAGATACGCAGTATTTT CASSRVPTQDTQYF
many . TRBJ1-2 TRBV6-1 TGTGCCAGCAGTGGTAGAGGGGAGAGTGGCTACACCTTC CASSGRGESGYTF
many . TRBJ1-5 TRBV20-1 TGCAGTGCAGGACACCCCAATCAGCCCCAGCATTTT CSAGHPNQPQHF
. . TRBJ2-1 TRBV7-3 TGTGCCAGCAGCTTAACACCGGGTCCCCCCTACAATGAGCAGTTCTTC CASSLTPGPPYNEQFF
. TRBD1 TRBJ1-1 TRBV20-1 TGCAGTGCTAGAGCTGGGACAGGAGGCACTGAAGCTTTCTTT CSARAGTGGTEAFF
many TRBD1 TRBJ2-7 TRBV28 TGTGCCAGCAGTCCCGGGACAGACTACGAGCAGTACTTC CASSPGTDYEQYF
many TRBD1 TRBJ1-5 TRBV6-5 TGTGCCAGCAGTTACTCATTTACAGGGGTGGGCAATCAGCCCCAGCATTTT CASSYSFTGVGNQPQHF
many TRBD1 TRBJ1-6 TRBV7-6 TGTGCCAGCAGCTTAGCGGGGACAGGGGAGAATTCACCCCTCCACTTT CASSLAGTGENSPLHF
. . TRBJ2-5 TRBV7-2 TGTGCCAGCAGCTCGACAAAGGGACCTGAGACCCAGTACTTC CASSSTKGPETQYF
many . TRBJ2-1 TRBV28 TGTGCCAGCAGTGACCTTAGCGCACACTCCTACAATGAGCAGTTCTTC CASSDLSAHSYNEQFF
many . TRBJ2-7 TRBV20-1 TGCAGTGCCCTAGTGGGGGTCCACGAGCAGTACTTC CSALVGVHEQYF
many . TRBJ1-2 TRBV12-3/TRBV12-4 TGTGCCAGCAGTTTAGTCCCAGGGTTGGACGACTATGGCTACACCTTC CASSLVPGLDDYGYTF
. . TRBJ1-2 TRBV7-3 TGTGCCAGCAGCCCCCCGTGGGGTAACTATGGCTACACCTTC CASSPPWGNYGYTF
many . TRBJ2-1 TRBV10-1 TGCGCCAGCAGTGTCGGAGGAATTGGGAACAATGAGCAGTTCTTC CASSVGGIGNNEQFF
medium-sized . TRBJ2-7 TRBV12-3/TRBV12-4 TGTGCCAGCAGCGGTGGCTACGAGCAGTACTTC CASSGGYEQYF
many TRBD1 TRBJ2-7 TRBV25-1 TGTGCCAGCAGTCCAATTTTCCGGACAGGTGTTGGGGAGCAGTACTTC CASSPIFRTGVGEQYF
. TRBD2 TRBJ2-1 TRBV11-2 TGTGCCAGCGACGGCCGCGGGAGCTTTGATGAGCAGTTCTTC CASDGRGSFDEQFF
many TRBD2 TRBJ2-3 TRBV30 TGTGCCTTTGCCTCCGGGACTAGCGGGGGTAGCACAGATACGCAGTATTTT CAFASGTSGGSTDTQYF
many . TRBJ1-2 TRBV12-3/TRBV12-4 TGTGCCAGCAGTTGGGTCAGTAACTATGGCTACACCTTC CASSWVSNYGYTF
many . TRBJ2-1 TRBV7-2 TGTGCCAGCAGCACTACTTACTACAATGAGCAGTTCTTC CASSTTYYNEQFF
many . TRBJ1-2 TRBV30 TGTGCCTGGGCAAACGGGAGAAACTATGGCTACACCTTC CAWANGRNYGYTF
many TRBD2 TRBJ2-7 TRBV20-1 TGCAGTGGGCGGGAGTACTCGACCTACGAGCAGTACTTC CSGREYSTYEQYF
many TRBD1 TRBJ2-7 TRBV7-9 TGTGCCAGCAGCGACAGGGGGCCTTACGAGCAGTACTTC CASSDRGPYEQYF
many TRBD1 TRBJ2-1 TRBV28 TGTGCCAGCCGGGACAGCTCCTACAATGAGCAGTTCTTC CASRDSSYNEQFF